A single sample gave rise to the 25 T cell receptor beta chains below, sequenced in a study of CD8+ T cells in alopecia areata. Investigators isolated RNA and reverse transcribed it into cDNA to act as the sequencing template. Sequencing used immunoSEQ multiplex PCR; TCRdb keeps in-frame clones, though not all of them. Here the sample spans hundreds of thousands of clones, about 68% being singletons. The sample in question was CD4+ T cells sorted from blood, obtained at week 0. The source is a human donor with alopecia areata.

The chain joins TRBV5-1 to TRBJ1-2, with 7 positions matching TRBD1. The CDR3 totals 15 residues. V dropped 1 base and J dropped 2; count of bases not matched to a gene: 5. Germline V lookup: CDR1 SGHRS, CDR2 YFSETQ. Written as DNA, the CDR3 is TGCGCCAGCAGCTTGCAGTGGGGACAGAACTATGGCTACACCTTC. Translated, it gives CASSLQWGQNYGYTF.

This clone has just one count. The J gene is TRBJ2-7, the V gene TRBV5-1; no clear D gene. The V end lost 0 bases, the J end lost 3 bases, and 19 bases lay between the germline ends. Germline V gene lookup returns CDR1 SGHRS and CDR2 YFSETQ. The CDR3 runs 17 residues. Written as DNA, the CDR3 is TGCGCCAGCAGCTTGGGATTTAAGTTTGGGGATCTCTACGAGCAGTACTTC. Protein product: CASSLGFKFGDLYEQYF.

This rearrangement joins TRBV5-4 to TRBJ2-3; 8 bases align to TRBD1. The CDR3 has 14 residues. Germline V gene lookup returns CDR1 SGHNT and CDR2 YYREEE (reference sequence). J was trimmed by 8 bases and V by 4 bases; bases with no gene match: 9. CDR3 sequence reads: CASSDRQGQVTQYF. The CDR3 nucleotides are TGTGCCAGCAGCGACCGACAGGGGCAGGTTACGCAGTATTTT.

There are a few counts of this clone. This chain links TRBV4-3 with TRBJ2-5; 8 bases fit TRBD2. The CDR3 loop spans 16 amino acids. Trimming at V came to 0 bases and at J to 2 bases, leaving 5 bases not matched to a gene. The V gene's germline CDR1 is LGHNA and CDR2 YSLEER. The CDR3 DNA follows: TGCGCCAGCAGCCAAGATACCGGGGGGGTTCAAGAGACCCAGTACTTC. Its translation is CASSQDTGGVQETQYF.

V usage is TRBV10-3 and J usage is TRBJ2-1, with 7 bases aligning to TRBD1. The ends lost 4 bases at V and 9 bases at J; junction bases unmatched: 3. Germline assignment: CDR1 ENHRY and CDR2 SYGVKD. The CDR3 sequence is 12 residues long. The CDR3 region has the DNA TGTGCCATCAGTGGGGGACAGTCTGAGCAGTTCTTC. It specifies CAISGGQSEQFF.

The rearrangement joins TRBV5-1 to TRBJ2-1; 10 bases match TRBD2. The CDR3 has 17 amino acids. CDR1 is SGHRS and CDR2 is YFSETQ in the germline V gene. J lost 12 bases, V lost 0 bases, and 15 bases had no gene match. The CDR3 coding sequence is TGCGCCAGCAGCTTGGAATTAGCGGGGGGCCTAGTTGGAGGGCAGTTCTTC. This gives the protein CASSLELAGGLVGGQFF.

J is TRBJ2-1 and V is TRBV9; maybe TRBD1 (7 bases). Per germline, CDR1 SGDLS and CDR2 YYNGEE. Trimming took off 4 bases at V and 7 bases at J, with 21 bases between the two ends. CDR3 size: 16 residues. CDR3 region: CASSSRVQGGENEQFF. The CDR3 nucleotides are TGTGCCAGCAGCTCTAGAGTCCAGGGGGGAGAGAATGAGCAGTTCTTC.

Notes on this clone: Distinct nucleotide sequences in the sample also encode this CDR3. The chain is built from TRBV14 and TRBJ1-6; D remains ambiguous. The germline CDR1 and CDR2 sequences are SGHDN and FVKESK. Between the trimmed V and J ends, which lost 0 bases and 9 bases, there was a span of 6 bases. This CDR3 has 13 amino acids. The CDR3 sequence: CASSQDPRSPLHF. The CDR3 region has the DNA TGTGCCAGCAGCCAAGATCCACGTTCACCCCTCCACTTT. Filled out from reference TRBV14 and TRBJ1-6, the complete variable domain reads EAGVTQFPSHSVIEKGQTVTLRCDPISGHDNLYWYRRVMGKEIKFLLHFVKESKQDESGMPNNRFLAERTGGTYSTLKVQPAELEDSGVYFCASSQDPRSPLHFGNGTRLTVT.

The chain is built from TRBV29-1 and TRBJ2-5; D ambiguous. Germline values: CDR1 SQVTM, CDR2 ANQGSEA. V lost 4 bases to trimming and J lost 5 bases, with 17 bases between them. There are 14 residues in the CDR3. The CDR3 protein is CSVVPSLTEETQYF. DNA for the CDR3: TGCAGCGTTGTTCCGTCACTAACTGAGGAGACCCAGTACTTC.

The V and J genes are TRBV5-6 and TRBJ2-6, with D hard to call. This CDR3 has 15 amino acids. V lost 1 base, J lost 0 bases, and 5 bases lay in between. In germline, CDR1 is SGHDT, CDR2 YYEEEE. The CDR3 nucleotides read TGTGCCAGCAGCTTGTCAGGCTCTGGGGCCAACGTCCTGACTTTC. This codes for CASSLSGSGANVLTF.

This chain connects TRBV27 to TRBJ1-2; perhaps TRBD1 as D (5 bases). This CDR3 comprises 16 residues. V dropped 3 bases and J dropped 0 bases, with 14 bases sitting between them. Germline V gene data show CDR1 as MNHEY and CDR2 as SMNVEV (reference sequence). The CDR3 DNA follows: TGTGCCAGCAGTTTCGTTCTCGGGGGGGCTAACTATGGCTACACCTTC. Encoded protein: CASSFVLGGANYGYTF.

The chain combines TRBV29-1 with TRBJ2-5; 8 positions agree with TRBD2. CDR1 is SQVTM and CDR2 is ANQGSEA in the germline V gene. With V trimmed by 4 bases and J by 5 bases, 3 bases remained unmatched. The CDR3 contains 12 residues. The CDR3 nucleotides are TGCAGCGTTGGCTCGGGGGGGGAGACCCAGTACTTC. This gives the protein CSVGSGGETQYF.

There are a few counts of this clone. This chain uses TRBV5-1 with TRBJ2-1; 8 positions agree with TRBD1. J lost 6 bases, V lost 0 bases, and 5 bases had no gene match. CDR1 and CDR2 from the germline V gene are SGHRS and YFSETQ. The CDR3 runs 15 residues. CDR3 sequence: CASSLGTGIANEQFF. Written as DNA, the CDR3 is TGCGCCAGCAGCTTGGGGACAGGGATAGCCAATGAGCAGTTCTTC.

This rearrangement joins TRBV15 to TRBJ1-4; TRBD1 is a possible D gene (5 bases). Deletions cut 2 bases from V and 0 bases from J, with 10 bases between. The CDR3 spans 16 residues. Germline lookup yields CDR1 LNHNV and CDR2 YYDKDF (reference sequence). CDR3 loop: CATSRMGLATNEKLFF. CDR3 bases: TGTGCCACCAGCAGAATGGGACTCGCAACTAATGAAAAACTGTTTTTT.

The gene calls are TRBV29-1 and TRBJ2-3, with TRBD2 identical over 12 bases. The CDR3 length is 12 residues. From germline, CDR1 is SQVTM and CDR2 ANQGSEA. J gave up 6 bases and V 7 bases, and 2 bases lay outside the gene matches. For the CDR3, the DNA is TGCAGCGGGACTAGCGGGGCGGATACGCAGTATTTT. Translating it yields CSGTSGADTQYF.

The chain is built from TRBV7-2 and TRBJ1-2; 7 bases line up with TRBD1. Germline trimming cut 5 bases from V and 7 bases from J; bases unmatched to any gene: 10. The CDR3 has 14 amino acids. Per germline, CDR1 SGHTA and CDR2 FQGNSA. CDR3 in amino acids: CASSLAGGLAGYTF. In DNA, the CDR3 is TGTGCCAGCAGCCTCGCAGGGGGTCTCGCTGGCTACACCTTC.

V gene TRBV7-6 combines with J gene TRBJ2-4, with D possibly matching TRBD2 (6 bases). Germline assignment: CDR1 SGHVS and CDR2 FNYEAQ. This CDR3 region has 18 residues. V lost 0 bases to trimming and J lost 0 bases, with 15 bases between them. The CDR3 spells CASSLARGREEAKNIQYF. As DNA, the CDR3 is TGTGCCAGCAGCTTAGCGCGGGGCAGGGAGGAAGCCAAAAACATTCAGTACTTC.

This clone was seen more than once but under ten times. The V call is TRBV29-1, the J call TRBJ2-5; TRBD1 matches 10 bases. The CDR3 spans 14 residues. Trimming took 7 bases from V and 1 from J; bases not matched to a gene: 6. Germline V CDR1 and CDR2: SQVTM, ANQGSEA. The CDR3 DNA sequence: TGCAGCGCAAGGGACAGGGGTATCCAAGAGACCCAGTACTTC. It is translated as CSARDRGIQETQYF. The whole variable domain, filled in from reference TRBV29-1 and TRBJ2-5, reads SAVISQKPSRDICQRGTSLTIQCQVDSQVTMMFWYRQQPGQSLTLIATANQGSEATYESGFVIDKFPISRPNLTFSTLTVSNMSPEDSSIYLCSARDRGIQETQYFGPGTRLLVL.

The chain links TRBV25-1 to TRBJ2-5; the D is unclear. The germline V gene encodes CDR1 MGHDK and CDR2 SYGVNS. V gave up 4 bases and J gave up 4 bases, with 13 bases separating them. This CDR3 region has 14 residues. DNA for the CDR3: TGTGCCAGCAGTGGAGTCACCCGAAGAGAGACCCAGTACTTC. Translating gives CASSGVTRRETQYF.

The chain has TRBV30 and TRBJ1-1; possibly TRBD1 for D (5 bases). V was shortened by 8 bases and J by 5 bases, with 21 bases between the two germline ends. This CDR3 has 14 amino acids. In germline, CDR1 is GTSNPN, CDR2 SVGIG (reference sequence). CDR3 nucleotide sequence: TGTGCCCGCTCCCGCCTGGGTTGGGGGACTGAAGCTTTCTTT. Its protein product is CARSRLGWGTEAFF. Looking up the rest from reference TRBV30 and TRBJ1-1 gives the full variable domain: SQTIHQWPATLVQPVGSPLSLECTVEGTSNPNLYWYRQAAGRGLQLLFYSVGIGQISSEVPQNLSASRPQDRQFILSSKKLLLSDSGFYLCARSRLGWGTEAFFGQGTRLTVV.

The chain recombines TRBV9 with TRBJ2-1, with a tentative D call TRBD2 (7 bases). This CDR3 is 16 amino acids long. Germline V gene lookup returns CDR1 SGDLS and CDR2 YYNGEE. V was clipped by 0 bases and J by 2 bases, with 12 bases between them. The CDR3 region is CASSVGGGAPYNEQFF. CDR3 sequence (DNA): TGTGCCAGCAGCGTAGGAGGGGGGGCCCCCTACAATGAGCAGTTCTTC.

This clone has only a few counts. The chain links TRBV4-3 to TRBJ1-5, with D hard to call. V was clipped by 0 bases and J by 4 bases, with 4 bases between them. The CDR3 is 13 amino acids. Looked up from germline, CDR1 is LGHNA and CDR2 is YSLEER. The CDR3 nucleotides are TGCGCCAGCAGCCAAGATGGGAATCAGCCCCAGCATTTT. Translation: CASSQDGNQPQHF.

V usage is TRBV7-9 and J usage is TRBJ1-5; TRBD1 agrees at 9 bases. CDR1 and CDR2 from the germline V gene are SEHNR and FQNEAQ (reference sequence). V gave up 5 bases and J gave up 5 bases; unmatched junction bases: 1. The CDR3 runs to 13 residues. CDR3 bases: TGTGCCAGCAGCCGGACAGGGGATCAGCCCCAGCATTTT. Amino acid sequence: CASSRTGDQPQHF.

The chain carries TRBV29-1 and TRBJ2-5, with TRBD2 matching over 8 bases. Unmatched junction bases numbered 3, after V lost 4 bases and J lost 8 bases. Germline V gene lookup returns CDR1 SQVTM and CDR2 ANQGSEA. The CDR3 consists of 11 residues. The CDR3 DNA sequence: TGCAGCGTTGCATTAGCGGGAACCCAGTACTTC. This codes for CSVALAGTQYF.

The rearrangement joins TRBV7-2 to TRBJ2-3, with 7 bases fitting TRBD2. The V gene's germline CDR1 is SGHTA and CDR2 FQGNSA. V lost 0 bases and J lost 2; bases outside the gene matches: 2. This CDR3 has 15 amino acids. CDR3 DNA sequence: TGTGCCAGCAGCTTAGCCGGACTAGACACAGATACGCAGTATTTT. Its protein product is CASSLAGLDTDTQYF.